Here is one T cell receptor (beta chain) with its context. The CDR3 is 12 residues long. Per the germline V gene, CDR1 is MNHEY and CDR2 is SMNVEV (reference sequence). The V end lost 6 bases, the J end lost 6 bases, and 12 bases lay between the germline ends. This record belongs to a study of blood T cell repertoires in COVID-19. Across the whole study: COVID-19 samples, acute and convalescent, were from the United States, Italy and Spain. Nucleic acid was either cDNA or gDNA, and it came from T cells, B-cell-depleted T cells, or PBMCs.

Profiled with immunoSEQ multiplex PCR; TCRdb holds only in-frame clones, not every one. The data hold about 200,000 clones, with roughly 82% observed a single time. The age range of participants was about 18 to 95 years, with residence in about 25 US areas. Self-reported history from a screening survey and questionnaire set each donor's cohort. The chain employs TRBV27 and TRBJ2-7; possible D gene TRBD2, 7 bases. Sequencing input: PBMCs or T cells enriched from blood (not recorded which). The receptor was derived from a man aged 35-49 years with acute COVID-19. In DNA, the CDR3 is TGTGCCAGCAGGAACAGGGAGGGCGAGCAGTACTTC. It is translated as CASRNREGEQYF.